A selection of T cell receptor beta chains follows, all from one sample in a study of circulating tumor DNA in untreated peripheral T-cell lymphoma. The method was immunoSEQ multiplex PCR; TCRdb's version includes in-frame clones alone and lacks a portion of them. There are around 100 clones in the sample; 75% to 80% occur only once, and roughly 1.2% lies in the top ten. Material: tumor tissue. Every receptor here comes from a human donor with peripheral T-cell lymphoma. CDR3s include the opening cysteine and the closing phenylalanine or tryptophan. A D gene is named only where the DNA matches it firmly. Part of the rows lack a size; the others show once, few, many or a class for expanded clones.

>.|TRBV6-8|.|TRBJ2-1
TGTGCCATCAGTTCCTGGGGGGGGCCCGAGGGATCCTACAATGAGCAGTTCTTC
CAISSWGGPEGSYNEQFF
>.|TRBV11-3|.|TRBJ2-7
TGTGCCAGCAGCCGAGTAACAGGACCAAGCTCCTACGAGCAGTACTTC
CASSRVTGPSSYEQYF
>TRBD1|TRBV30|.|TRBJ1-1
TGTGCCTGGAGTGGTCCCGGGACAGGGGGAGCTTTCTTT
CAWSGPGTGGAFF
>.|TRBV6-8|.|TRBJ1-1
TGTGCCAGCAGAAACGCCGGGAACACTGAAGCTTTCTTT
CASRNAGNTEAFF
>.|TRBV18|few|TRBJ2-7
TGTGCCAGCTCACCCGGACAGACCTACGAGCAGTACTTC
CASSPGQTYEQYF
>.|TRBV7-1|.|TRBJ2-6
TGTGCCAGCAGCCTAGCCCTACGAGGACAAAGTCGGGCCAACGTCCTGACTTTC
CASSLALRGQSRANVLTF
>.|TRBV29-1|few|TRBJ2-2
TGCAGCGTTCTCCGGGACGGGGACGGGGAGCTGTTTTTT
CSVLRDGDGELFF
>.|TRBV10-3|.|TRBJ1-1
TGTGCCATCAGTGAGAGGGGGGCGACAGGTGGGACTGAAGCTTTCTTT
CAISERGATGGTEAFF
>.|TRBV30|.|TRBJ1-1
TGTGCCTGCACCCCTCAGGGTTACACTGAAGCTTTCTTT
CACTPQGYTEAFF
>.|TRBV18|.|TRBJ1-2
TGTGCCAGCTCACCACAATGGGGTGGGGATGGCTACACCTTC
CASSPQWGGDGYTF
>TRBD1|TRBV9|.|TRBJ2-1
TGTACCAGTAAGGGACAGGGACGTGAGCAGTTCTTC
CTSKGQGREQFF
>.|TRBV2|.|TRBJ2-1
TGTGCCAGCAGCCTAGGACTATGGACCTACAATGAGCAGTTCTTC
CASSLGLWTYNEQFF
>TRBD1|TRBV29-1|.|TRBJ1-1
TGCAGCGTAGCAACAGGGGGCATGACTGAAGCTTTCTTT
CSVATGGMTEAFF
>.|TRBV28|.|TRBJ1-2
TGTGCCAGCAGTTCCTGGGGGATGGGCAGGAACTATGGCTACACCTTC
CASSSWGMGRNYGYTF
>.|TRBV6-4|.|TRBJ1-3
TGTGCCAGCAGTTTAGTCGGGGCGCTCGGAAACACCATATATTTT
CASSLVGALGNTIYF
>.|TRBV18|.|TRBJ2-3
TGTGCCAGCTCACCAAATACACCGGGGAGCACAGATACGCAGTATTTT
CASSPNTPGSTDTQYF
>.|TRBV11-3|few|TRBJ1-2
TGTGCCAGCAGCGTACATTACGGAGACGGAAAGACCTATGGCTACACCTTC
CASSVHYGDGKTYGYTF
>TRBD2|TRBV6-8|.|TRBJ2-3
TGTGCCAGCAGTTACGGGCTAGCGGGGACAGATACGCAGTATTTT
CASSYGLAGTDTQYF
>TRBD2|TRBV23-1|.|TRBJ2-2
TGCGCCAGCAGTAGACTAGCGGAGACGAACACCGGGGAGCTGTTTTTT
CASSRLAETNTGELFF
>.|TRBV29-1|.|TRBJ2-4
TGCAGCGTTGATGGAGGGTGGGTAAACATTCAGTACTTC
CSVDGGWVNIQYF
>.|TRBV23-1|once|TRBJ1-1
TGCGCCAGCAGCCCGGACAGAGGTACTGAAGCTTTCTTT
CASSPDRGTEAFF
>.|TRBV15|.|TRBJ2-7
TGTGCCACCAGTCGAGAGACGTCCGGGTCCCTCGGAGGCTACGAGCAGTACTTC
CATSRETSGSLGGYEQYF
>.|TRBV18|.|TRBJ1-5
TGTGCCAGCTCACCTGTGTCATCTGGGTTCCAGCCCCAGCATTTT
CASSPVSSGFQPQHF
>.|TRBV9|.|TRBJ1-2
TGTGCCACCTTCCGCCGGGATCCTAGTGAAGGCTACACCTTC
CATFRRDPSEGYTF
>TRBD2|TRBV28|.|TRBJ2-2
TGTGCCAGCAGTTTATGGGGAGTTAGCGGGAGAGGCTCCGGGGAGCTGTTTTTT
CASSLWGVSGRGSGELFF
>TRBD1|TRBV9|few|TRBJ2-3
TGTGCCAGCAGTGGGACAGGGGGCTTCACAGATACGCAGTATTTT
CASSGTGGFTDTQYF
>TRBD1|TRBV6-8|.|TRBJ1-1
TGTGCCAGTGGGACAGGGGGGGTAACTGAAGCTTTCTTT
CASGTGGVTEAFF
>.|TRBV2|.|TRBJ1-3
TGTGCCAGCAGTTTAGTCGGGGCGCTCGGAAACACCATATATTTT
CASSLVGALGNTIYF